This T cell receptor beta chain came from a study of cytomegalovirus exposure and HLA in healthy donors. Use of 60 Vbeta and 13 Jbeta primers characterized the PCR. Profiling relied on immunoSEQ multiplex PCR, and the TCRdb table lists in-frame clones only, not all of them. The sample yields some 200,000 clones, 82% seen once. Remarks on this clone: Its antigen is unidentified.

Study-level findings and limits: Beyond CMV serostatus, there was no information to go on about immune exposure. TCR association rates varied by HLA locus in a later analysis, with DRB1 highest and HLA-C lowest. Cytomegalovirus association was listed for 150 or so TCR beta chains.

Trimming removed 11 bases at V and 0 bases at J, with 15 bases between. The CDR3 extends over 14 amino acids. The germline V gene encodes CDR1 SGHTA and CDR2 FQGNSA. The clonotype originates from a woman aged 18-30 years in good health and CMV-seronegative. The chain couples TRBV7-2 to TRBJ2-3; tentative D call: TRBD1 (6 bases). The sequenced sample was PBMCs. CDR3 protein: CAGKTGLSTDTQYF. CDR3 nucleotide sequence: TGTGCCGGGAAAACAGGGCTTAGCACAGATACGCAGTATTTT. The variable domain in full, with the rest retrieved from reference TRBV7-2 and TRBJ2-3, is GAGVSQSPSNKVTEKGKDVELRCDPISGHTALYWYRQSLGQGLEFLIYFQGNSAPDKSGLPSDRFSAERTGGSVSTLTIQRTQQEDSAVYLCAGKTGLSTDTQYFGPGTRLTVL.